The subject of this entry is one TCR beta chain. Its target is unknown. V lost 3 bases and J lost 3, with 12 bases in between. Per germline, CDR1 KGHSH and CDR2 LQKENI. The CDR3 spans 15 residues. This record comes from a study of T cell responses to AZD1222 COVID-19 vaccine. Overall study results and limits: CD4 TCRs associated with vaccination spanned spike, dominating at 160-218 and 743-854. Once two AZD1222 doses were given, Spike-specific TCR breadth and depth went up.

The protocol was immunoSEQ multiplex PCR, while the TCRdb copy is restricted to in-frame clones and leaves out a portion. The sample includes more than 85,000 clones, 80% to 90% seen only once; the top ten take under 4%. The chain couples TRBV18 to TRBJ2-1; D unresolved. This sequence originates from an adult in good health. This sample comprised peripheral blood, obtained on day 0 of AZD1222 vaccination. CDR3 coding DNA: TGTGCCAGCTCACCCTTAAACGACGACTACAATGAGCAGTTCTTC. Its translation: CASSPLNDDYNEQFF.